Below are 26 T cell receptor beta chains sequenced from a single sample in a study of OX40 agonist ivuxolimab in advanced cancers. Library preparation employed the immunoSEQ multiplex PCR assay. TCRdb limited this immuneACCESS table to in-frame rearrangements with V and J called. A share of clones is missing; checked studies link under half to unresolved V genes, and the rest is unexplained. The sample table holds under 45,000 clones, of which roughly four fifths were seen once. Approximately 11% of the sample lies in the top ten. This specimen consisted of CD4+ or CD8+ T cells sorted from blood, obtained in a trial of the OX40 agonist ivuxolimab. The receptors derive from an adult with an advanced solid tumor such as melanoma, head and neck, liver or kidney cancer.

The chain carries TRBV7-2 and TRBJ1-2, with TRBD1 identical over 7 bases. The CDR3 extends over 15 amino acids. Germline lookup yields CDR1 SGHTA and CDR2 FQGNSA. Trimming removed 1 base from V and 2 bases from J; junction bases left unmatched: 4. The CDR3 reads CASSLVAGGNYGYTF. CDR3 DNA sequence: TGTGCCAGCAGCTTAGTGGCAGGGGGAAACTATGGCTACACCTTC.

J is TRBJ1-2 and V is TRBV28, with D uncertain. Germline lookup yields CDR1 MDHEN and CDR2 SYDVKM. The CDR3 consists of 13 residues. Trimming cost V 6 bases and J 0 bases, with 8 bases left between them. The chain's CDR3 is CASSPGPNYGYTF. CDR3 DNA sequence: TGTGCCAGCAGCCCCGGGCCTAACTATGGCTACACCTTC.

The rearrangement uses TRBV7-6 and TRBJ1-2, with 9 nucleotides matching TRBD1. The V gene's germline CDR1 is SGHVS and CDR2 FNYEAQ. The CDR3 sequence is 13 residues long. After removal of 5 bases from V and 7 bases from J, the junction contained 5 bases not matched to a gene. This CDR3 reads CASSLSDRGGYTF. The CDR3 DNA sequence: TGTGCCAGCAGCCTCTCGGACAGGGGTGGCTACACCTTC.

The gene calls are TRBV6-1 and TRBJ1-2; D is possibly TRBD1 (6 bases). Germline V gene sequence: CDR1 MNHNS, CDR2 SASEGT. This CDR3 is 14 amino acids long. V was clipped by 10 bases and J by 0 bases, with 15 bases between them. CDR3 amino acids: CATSTGRSNYGYTF. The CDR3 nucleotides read TGTGCCACCTCAACAGGGCGATCTAACTATGGCTACACCTTC.

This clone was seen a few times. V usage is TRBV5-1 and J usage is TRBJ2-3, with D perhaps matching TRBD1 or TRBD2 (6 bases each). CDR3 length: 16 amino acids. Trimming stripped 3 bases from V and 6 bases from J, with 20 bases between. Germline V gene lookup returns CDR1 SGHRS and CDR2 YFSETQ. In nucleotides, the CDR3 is TGCGCCAGCAGCTCGGACGGGGGCGGTAAATATGATACGCAGTATTTT. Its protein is CASSSDGGGKYDTQYF. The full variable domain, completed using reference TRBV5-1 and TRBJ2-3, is KAGVTQTPRYLIKTRGQQVTLSCSPISGHRSVSWYQQTPGQGLQFLFEYFSETQRNKGNFPGRFSGRQFSNSRSEMNVSTLELGDSALYLCASSSDGGGKYDTQYFGPGTRLTVL.

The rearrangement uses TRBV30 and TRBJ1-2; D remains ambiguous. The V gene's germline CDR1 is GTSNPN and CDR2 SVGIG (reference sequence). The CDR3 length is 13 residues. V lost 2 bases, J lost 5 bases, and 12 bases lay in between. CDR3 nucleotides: TGTGCCTGGAGTAGGGCGAAGGAGTATGGCTACACCTTC. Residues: CAWSRAKEYGYTF.

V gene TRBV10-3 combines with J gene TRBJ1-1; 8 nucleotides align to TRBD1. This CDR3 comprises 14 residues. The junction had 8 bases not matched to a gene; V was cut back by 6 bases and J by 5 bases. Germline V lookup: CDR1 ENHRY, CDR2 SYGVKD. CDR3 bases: TGTGCCATCAGCAACGGACAGGGCGCAACTGAAGCTTTCTTT. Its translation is CAISNGQGATEAFF.

The DNA for the CDR3 is TGTGCCAGCAGCGTACTGTGGTCTTCCTCCTACAATGAGCAGTTCTTC. Its protein is CASSVLWSSSYNEQFF. The chain couples TRBV9 to TRBJ2-1; no reliable D call. The CDR3 covers 16 residues. Per the germline V gene, CDR1 is SGDLS and CDR2 is YYNGEE. Trimming stripped 1 base from V and 0 bases from J, with 11 bases between.

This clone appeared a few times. CDR3 sequence reads: CASSPHVTRPSTDTQYF. The CDR3 DNA follows: TGTGCCAGCAGCCCCCATGTGACGAGGCCGAGCACAGATACGCAGTATTTT. The V and J genes are TRBV7-2 and TRBJ2-3; D remains unclear. CDR1 and CDR2 from the germline V gene are SGHTA and FQGNSA. The CDR3 totals 17 residues. The V end lost 5 bases, the J end lost 0 bases, and 18 bases lay between the germline ends.

The CDR3 region is CASSRANSYNSPLHF. CDR3 DNA: TGTGCCAGCAGCCGAGCAAACTCCTATAATTCACCCCTCCACTTT. This chain joins TRBV5-6 and TRBJ1-6; no definite D call. Trimming pared 4 bases from V and 0 bases from J, leaving 8 bases between. The CDR3 has 15 amino acids. CDR1 SGHDT and CDR2 YYEEEE come from the germline V gene. Using reference TRBV5-6 and TRBJ1-6 for the parts outside the CDR3, the full variable domain is DAGVTQSPTHLIKTRGQQVTLRCSPKSGHDTVSWYQQALGQGPQFIFQYYEEEERQRGNFPDRFSGHQFPNYSSELNVNALLLGDSALYLCASSRANSYNSPLHFGNGTRLTVT.

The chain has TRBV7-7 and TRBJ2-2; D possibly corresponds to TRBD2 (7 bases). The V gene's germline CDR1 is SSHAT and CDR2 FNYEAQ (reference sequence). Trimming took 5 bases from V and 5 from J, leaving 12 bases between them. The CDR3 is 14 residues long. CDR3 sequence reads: CASSRGGGTGELFF. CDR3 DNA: TGTGCCAGCAGCCGGGGAGGGGGAACCGGGGAGCTGTTTTTT.

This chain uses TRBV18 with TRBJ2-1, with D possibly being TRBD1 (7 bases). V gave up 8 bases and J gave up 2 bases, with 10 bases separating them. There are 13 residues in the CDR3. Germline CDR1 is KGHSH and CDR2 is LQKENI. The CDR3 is CASGGGAYNEQFF. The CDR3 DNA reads TGTGCCAGCGGAGGGGGCGCCTACAATGAGCAGTTCTTC.

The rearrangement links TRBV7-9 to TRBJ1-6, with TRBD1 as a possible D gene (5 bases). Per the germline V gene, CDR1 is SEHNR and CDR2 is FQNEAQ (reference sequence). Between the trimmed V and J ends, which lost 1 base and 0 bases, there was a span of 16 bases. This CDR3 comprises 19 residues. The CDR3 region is CASSLGQRDRGSYNSPLHF. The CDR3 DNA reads TGTGCCAGCAGCTTAGGCCAGAGGGACCGCGGCTCCTATAATTCACCCCTCCACTTT.

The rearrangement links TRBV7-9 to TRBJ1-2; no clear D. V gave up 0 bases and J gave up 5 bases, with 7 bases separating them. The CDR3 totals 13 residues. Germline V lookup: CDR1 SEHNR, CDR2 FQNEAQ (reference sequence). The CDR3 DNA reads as TGTGCCAGCAGCTTAGCGGGCGGGTATGGCTACACCTTC. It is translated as CASSLAGGYGYTF.

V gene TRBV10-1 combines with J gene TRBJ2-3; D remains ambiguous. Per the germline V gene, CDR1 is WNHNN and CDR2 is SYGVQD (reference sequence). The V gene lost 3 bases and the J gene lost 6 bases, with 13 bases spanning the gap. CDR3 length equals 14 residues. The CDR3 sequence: CASSEQGPWDTQYF. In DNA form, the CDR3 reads TGCGCCAGCAGTGAACAAGGGCCTTGGGATACGCAGTATTTT.

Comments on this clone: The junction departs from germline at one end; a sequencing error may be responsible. CDR3 bases: TGTGCCATCAGTGAGTCAAGGGGAGGCCATCAGCCCCAGCATTTT. Residues: CAISESRGGHQPQHF. The chain links TRBV6-1 to TRBJ1-5; tentative D call: TRBD1 (5 bases). The CDR3 is 15 residues long. Germline V gene sequence: CDR1 MNHNS, CDR2 SASEGT.

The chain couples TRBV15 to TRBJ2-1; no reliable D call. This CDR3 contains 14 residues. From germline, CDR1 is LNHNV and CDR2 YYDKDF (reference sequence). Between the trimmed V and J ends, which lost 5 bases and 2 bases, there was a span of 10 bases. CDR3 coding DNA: TGTGCCACCAGCGGCGCCCACGCCTACAATGAGCAGTTCTTC. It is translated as CATSGAHAYNEQFF.

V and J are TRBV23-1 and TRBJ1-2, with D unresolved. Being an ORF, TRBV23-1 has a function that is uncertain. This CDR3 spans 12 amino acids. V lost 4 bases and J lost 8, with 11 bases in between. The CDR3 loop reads CASSPAPSGYTF. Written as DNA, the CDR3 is TGCGCCAGCAGTCCCGCCCCGTCGGGCTACACCTTC.

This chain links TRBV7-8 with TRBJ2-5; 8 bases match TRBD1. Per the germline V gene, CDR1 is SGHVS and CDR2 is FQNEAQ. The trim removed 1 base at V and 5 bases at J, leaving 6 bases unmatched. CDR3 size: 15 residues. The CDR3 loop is CASSLVSGGGETQYF. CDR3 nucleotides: TGTGCCAGCAGCTTAGTATCAGGGGGCGGGGAGACCCAGTACTTC.

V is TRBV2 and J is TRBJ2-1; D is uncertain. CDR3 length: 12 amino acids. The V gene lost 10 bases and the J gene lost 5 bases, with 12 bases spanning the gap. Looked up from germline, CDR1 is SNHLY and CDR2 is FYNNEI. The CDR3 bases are TGTGCCACCGGGCGGCCCAACAATGAGCAGTTCTTC. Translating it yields CATGRPNNEQFF. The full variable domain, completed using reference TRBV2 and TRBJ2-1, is EPEVTQTPSHQVTQMGQEVILRCVPISNHLYFYWYRQILGQKVEFLVSFYNNEISEKSEIFDDQFSVERPDGSNFTLKIRSTKLEDSAMYFCATGRPNNEQFFGPGTRLTVL.

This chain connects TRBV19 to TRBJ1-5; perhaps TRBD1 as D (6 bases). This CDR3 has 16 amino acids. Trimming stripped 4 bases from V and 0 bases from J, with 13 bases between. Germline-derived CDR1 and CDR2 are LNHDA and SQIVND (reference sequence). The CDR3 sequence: CASSTQQGRSNQPQHF. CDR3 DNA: TGTGCCAGTAGTACGCAACAGGGACGTAGCAATCAGCCCCAGCATTTT.

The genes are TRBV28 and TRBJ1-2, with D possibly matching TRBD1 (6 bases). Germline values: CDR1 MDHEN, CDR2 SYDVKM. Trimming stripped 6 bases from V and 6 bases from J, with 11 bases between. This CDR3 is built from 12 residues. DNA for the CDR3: TGTGCCAGCAGCTACAGGGTAGATGGCTACACCTTC. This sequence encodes CASSYRVDGYTF.

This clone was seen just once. In DNA, the CDR3 is TGCAGCGTTCACAGGGGCTTTGAAGCTTTCTTT. Its translation is CSVHRGFEAFF. The chain is built from TRBV29-1 and TRBJ1-1, with 7 nucleotides matching TRBD1. The CDR3 loop spans 11 amino acids. Germline lookup yields CDR1 SQVTM and CDR2 ANQGSEA. The V gene end was trimmed by 5 bases and the J gene end by 7 bases; junction bases not matched to a gene: 4.

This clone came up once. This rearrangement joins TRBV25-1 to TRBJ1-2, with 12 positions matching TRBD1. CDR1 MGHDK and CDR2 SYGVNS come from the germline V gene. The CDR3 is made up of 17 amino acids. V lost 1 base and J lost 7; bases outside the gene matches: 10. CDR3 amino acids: CASSEFFGTGGSGGYTF. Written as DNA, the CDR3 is TGTGCCAGCAGTGAATTCTTCGGGACAGGGGGCAGTGGTGGCTACACCTTC.

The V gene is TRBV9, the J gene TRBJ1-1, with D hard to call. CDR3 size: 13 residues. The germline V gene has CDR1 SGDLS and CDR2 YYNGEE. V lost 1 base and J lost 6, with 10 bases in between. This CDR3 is CASSVSPNAEAFF. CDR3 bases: TGTGCCAGCAGCGTAAGTCCCAACGCTGAAGCTTTCTTT.

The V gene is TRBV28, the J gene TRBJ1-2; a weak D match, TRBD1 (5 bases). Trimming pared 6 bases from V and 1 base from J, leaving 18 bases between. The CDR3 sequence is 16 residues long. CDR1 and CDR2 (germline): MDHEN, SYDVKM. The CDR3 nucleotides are TGTGCCAGCAGCCCCACCCGGTCGAGGGGTAACTATGGCTACACCTTC. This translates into CASSPTRSRGNYGYTF.